One T cell receptor beta chain is described in this entry. This CDR3 is built from 16 residues. The germline V gene has CDR1 SGHRS and CDR2 YFSETQ. Unmatched junction bases numbered 4, after V lost 4 bases and J lost 3 bases. These data are taken from a study of blood T cell repertoires in COVID-19. Libraries were prepared by immunoSEQ multiplex PCR; TCRdb keeps only in-frame clonotypes and omits some of them. In the table there are approximately 380,000 clones, roughly 92% of which are singletons. The origin of this receptor is a woman between 40 and 55 years old who had been exposed to COVID-19. Sequenced material: PBMCs or T cells enriched from blood (not recorded which). The chain links TRBV5-1 to TRBJ2-5, with 15 nucleotides matching TRBD2. CDR3 loop: CASSPGLAGGKETQYF. CDR3 bases: TGCGCCAGCAGCCCTGGACTAGCGGGAGGGAAAGAGACCCAGTACTTC.